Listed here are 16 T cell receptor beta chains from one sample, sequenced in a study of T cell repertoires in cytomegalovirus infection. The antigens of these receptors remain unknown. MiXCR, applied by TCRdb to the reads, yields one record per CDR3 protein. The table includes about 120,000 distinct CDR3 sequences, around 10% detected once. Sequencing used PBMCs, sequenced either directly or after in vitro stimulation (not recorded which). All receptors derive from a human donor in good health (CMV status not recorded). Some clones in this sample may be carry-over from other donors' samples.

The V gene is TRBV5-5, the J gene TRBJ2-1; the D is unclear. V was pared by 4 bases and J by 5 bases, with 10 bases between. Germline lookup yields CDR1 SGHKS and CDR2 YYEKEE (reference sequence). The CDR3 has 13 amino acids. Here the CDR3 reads CASSPGPHNEQFF. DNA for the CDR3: TGTGCCAGCAGCCCGGGCCCTCACAATGAGCAGTTCTTC.

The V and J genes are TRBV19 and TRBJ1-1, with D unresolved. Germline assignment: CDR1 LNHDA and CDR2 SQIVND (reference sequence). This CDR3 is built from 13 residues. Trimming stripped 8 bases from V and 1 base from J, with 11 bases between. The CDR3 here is CASYFRGNTEAFF. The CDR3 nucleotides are TGTGCCAGTTACTTCCGGGGGAACACTGAAGCTTTCTTT.

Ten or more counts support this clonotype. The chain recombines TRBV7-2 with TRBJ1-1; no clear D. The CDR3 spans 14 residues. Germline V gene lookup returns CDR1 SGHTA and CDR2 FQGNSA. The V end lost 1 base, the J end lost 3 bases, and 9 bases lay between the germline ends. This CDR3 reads CASSLDWVDTEAFF. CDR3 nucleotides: TGTGCCAGCAGCTTAGATTGGGTCGACACTGAAGCTTTCTTT.

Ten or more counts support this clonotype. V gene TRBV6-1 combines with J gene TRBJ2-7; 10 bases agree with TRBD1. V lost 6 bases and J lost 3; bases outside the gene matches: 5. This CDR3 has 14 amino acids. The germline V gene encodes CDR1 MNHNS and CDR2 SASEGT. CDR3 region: CASRAGQGYYEQYV. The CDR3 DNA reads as TGTGCCAGCAGGGCGGGACAGGGGTACTACGAGCAGTACGTC.

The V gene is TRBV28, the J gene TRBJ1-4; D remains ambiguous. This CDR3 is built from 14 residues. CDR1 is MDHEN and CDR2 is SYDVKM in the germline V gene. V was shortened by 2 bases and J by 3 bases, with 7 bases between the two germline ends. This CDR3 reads CASSLGQSNEKLFF. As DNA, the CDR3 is TGTGCCAGCAGTTTAGGTCAGTCTAATGAAAAACTGTTTTTT.

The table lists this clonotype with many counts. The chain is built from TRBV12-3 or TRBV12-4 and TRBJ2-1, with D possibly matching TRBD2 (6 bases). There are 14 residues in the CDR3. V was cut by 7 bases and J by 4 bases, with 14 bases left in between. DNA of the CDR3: TGTGCCAGCAAGGACGGGAGTGAGTACAATGAGCAGTTCTTC. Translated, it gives CASKDGSEYNEQFF.

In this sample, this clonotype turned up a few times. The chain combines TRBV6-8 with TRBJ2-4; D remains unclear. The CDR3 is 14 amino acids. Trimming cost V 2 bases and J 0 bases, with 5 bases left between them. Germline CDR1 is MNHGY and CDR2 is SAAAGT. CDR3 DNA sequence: TGTGCCAGCAGTTACGGGTTAGCCAAAAACATTCAGTACTTC. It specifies CASSYGLAKNIQYF.

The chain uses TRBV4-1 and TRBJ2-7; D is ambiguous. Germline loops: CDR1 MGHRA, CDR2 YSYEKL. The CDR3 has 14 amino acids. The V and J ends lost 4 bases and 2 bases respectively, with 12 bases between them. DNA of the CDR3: TGCGCCAGCAGCCCCCCGAACATTCCCTACGAGCAGTACTTC. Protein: CASSPPNIPYEQYF.

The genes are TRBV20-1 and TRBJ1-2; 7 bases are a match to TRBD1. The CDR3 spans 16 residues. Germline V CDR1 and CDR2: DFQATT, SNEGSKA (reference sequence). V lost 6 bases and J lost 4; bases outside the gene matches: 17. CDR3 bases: TGCAGTGCACATAATCCCCGACAGGGATACTCCTATGGCTACACCTTC. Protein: CSAHNPRQGYSYGYTF.

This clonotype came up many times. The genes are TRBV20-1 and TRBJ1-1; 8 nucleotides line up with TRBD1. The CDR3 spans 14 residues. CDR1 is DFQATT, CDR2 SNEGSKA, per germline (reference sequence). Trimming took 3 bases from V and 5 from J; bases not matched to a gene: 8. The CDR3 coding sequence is TGCAGTGCTAGGTGGACAGGGTTGGTAACTGAAGCTTTCTTT. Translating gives CSARWTGLVTEAFF.

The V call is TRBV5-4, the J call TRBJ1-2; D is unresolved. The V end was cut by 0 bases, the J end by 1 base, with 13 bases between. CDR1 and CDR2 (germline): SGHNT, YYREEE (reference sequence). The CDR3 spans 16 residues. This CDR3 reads CASSLDPTAINYGYTF. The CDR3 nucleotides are TGTGCCAGCAGCTTGGACCCGACGGCGATTAACTATGGCTACACCTTC.

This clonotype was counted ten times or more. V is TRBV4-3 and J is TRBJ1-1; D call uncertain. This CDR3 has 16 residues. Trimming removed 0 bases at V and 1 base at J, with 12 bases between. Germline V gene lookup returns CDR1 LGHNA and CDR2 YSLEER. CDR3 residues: CASSQEVTGRNTEAFF. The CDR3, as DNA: TGCGCCAGCAGCCAAGAGGTGACGGGGAGGAACACTGAAGCTTTCTTT.

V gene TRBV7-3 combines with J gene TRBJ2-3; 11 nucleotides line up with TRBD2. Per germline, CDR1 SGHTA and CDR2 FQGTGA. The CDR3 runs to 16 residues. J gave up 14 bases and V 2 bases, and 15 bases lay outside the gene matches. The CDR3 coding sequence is TGTGCCAGCAGCTTATCCGGGACTAGCGGAGCCCACAGATGGTATTTT. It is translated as CASSLSGTSGAHRWYF. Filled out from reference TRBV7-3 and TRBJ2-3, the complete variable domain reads GAGVSQTPSNKVTEKGKYVELRCDPISGHTALYWYRQSLGQGPEFLIYFQGTGAADDSGLPNDRFFAVRPEGSVSTLKIQRTERGDSAVYLCASSLSGTSGAHRWYFGPGTRLTVL.

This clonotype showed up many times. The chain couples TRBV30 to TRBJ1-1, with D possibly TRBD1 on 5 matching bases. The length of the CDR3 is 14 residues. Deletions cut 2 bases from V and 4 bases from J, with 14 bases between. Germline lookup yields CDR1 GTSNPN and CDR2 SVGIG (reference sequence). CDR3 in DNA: TGTGCCTGGAGTTCCGGCCAGGGCGGCACTGAAGCTTTCTTT. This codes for CAWSSGQGGTEAFF. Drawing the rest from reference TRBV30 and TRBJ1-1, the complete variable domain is SQTIHQWPATLVQPVGSPLSLECTVEGTSNPNLYWYRQAAGRGLQLLFYSVGIGQISSEVPQNLSASRPQDRQFILSSKKLLLSDSGFYLCAWSSGQGGTEAFFGQGTRLTVV.

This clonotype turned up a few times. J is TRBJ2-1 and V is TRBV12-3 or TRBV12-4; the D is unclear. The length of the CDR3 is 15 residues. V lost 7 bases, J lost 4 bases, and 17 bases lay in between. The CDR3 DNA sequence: TGTGCCAGCAAAAGAACGGTCTTCGGATACAATGAGCAGTTCTTC. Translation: CASKRTVFGYNEQFF.

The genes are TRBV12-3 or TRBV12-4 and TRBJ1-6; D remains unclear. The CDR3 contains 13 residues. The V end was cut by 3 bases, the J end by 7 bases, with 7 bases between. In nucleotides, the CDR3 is TGTGCCAGCAGTTTGCAGGAAAATTCACCCCTCCACTTT. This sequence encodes CASSLQENSPLHF.